The TCR beta chain described here comes from a study of CD4 T cells in relation to SARS-CoV-2 and coronaviruses. General observations from the study: Each donor contributed either pre-pandemic or post-infection samples, not both. SARS-CoV-2-driven expansion was significantly weaker in crossreactive than monoreactive clones.

A word on this clone: The antigen is undetermined.

V was trimmed by 0 bases and J by 3 bases, leaving 9 bases between them. Germline CDR1 is MNHEY and CDR2 is SVGAGI. There are 14 residues in the CDR3. Here immunoSEQ multiplex PCR was the method, and the copy in TCRdb shows in-frame clones only, minus some. The sample consists of tens of thousands of clones, over 65% of them appearing once. Material for sequencing was memory CD4+ T cells from PBMCs, cultured in vitro. This TCR derives from an adult with COVID-19. This chain uses TRBV6-5 with TRBJ2-7; no clear D gene. CDR3 nucleotides: TGTGCCAGCAGTTACTCATTCCCGAACTACGAGCAGTACTTC. This gives the protein CASSYSFPNYEQYF.